There are many counts of the clone carrying this T cell receptor (beta chain). These data belong to a study of T cell clonality in common variable immunodeficiency. Assay: immunoSEQ multiplex PCR; the TCRdb copy retains only in-frame clones and omits some. The data show some 42,000 clones, with none appearing a single time. The sequence was obtained from a person between 18 and 69 years old in good health. The sequencing sample was made of peripheral blood mononuclear cells.

The sequenced CDR3 bases are TGCGCCAGCAGCTTGGGAGCGGGAGATGGGACC. Translation gives CASSLGAGDGT. The full CDR3 protein reads CASSLGAGDGTQYF. The chain links TRBV5-1 to TRBJ2-5; 8 nucleotides match TRBD2. The read is 3 residues too short to cover the CDR3 end, so that end is filled in from the germline J gene. The CDR3 totals 14 residues. Trimming cost V 0 bases and J 7 bases; bases outside gene matches: 5. In germline, CDR1 is SGHRS, CDR2 YFSETQ.